This TCR beta chain was observed in a study of blood T cell repertoires in COVID-19. This CDR3 is 16 amino acids long. Germline CDR1 and CDR2: SGHTA and FQGNSA. Trimming at V came to 3 bases and at J to 0 bases, leaving 4 bases not matched to a gene. A Seattle source enrolled patients during active infection and followed them longitudinally. Sequencing used immunoSEQ multiplex PCR; TCRdb keeps in-frame clones, though not all of them. Among around 230,000 clones listed, approximately 90% were seen once. Sequences were obtained from peripheral blood. The chain links TRBV7-2 to TRBJ1-4; 7 bases match TRBD1. This clonotype was sampled from a man aged 50 to 59 with COVID-19, enrolled during active disease. The CDR3 DNA is TGTGCCAGCAGCTTCCGGGACAGTCCAACTAATGAAAAACTGTTTTTT. It is translated as CASSFRDSPTNEKLFF.